This T cell receptor (beta chain) comes out of a study of Graves' ophthalmopathy and Graves' hyperthyroidism. The study amplified TCR beta CDR3 regions using RNA transcripts. HTBI primers were employed in first-round RT-PCR, then a second-round multiplex PCR followed. TCRdb reprocessed the multiplex PCR reads via MiXCR and lists one record per CDR3 protein. The sample includes 560,000 or so distinct CDR3 sequences, 35% to 40% of them seen just once. The study, taken as a whole, reports: Ophthalmopathy versus stable hyperthyroidism: 13-signature model gave around 90% sensitivity, less than 83% specificity.

Remarks on this clonotype: The antigen is unknown.

Establishment of the diagnosis relied upon clinical symptoms, serum thyroxine, TRAb, thyroid ultrasound and orbital computed tomography. CDR1 is MNHEY, CDR2 SMNVEV, per germline (reference sequence). Trimming pared 7 bases from V and 4 bases from J, leaving 19 bases between. The CDR3 sequence is 15 residues long. Material: peripheral blood or thyroid tissue (not recorded which). The V and J genes are TRBV27 and TRBJ1-2; D possibly corresponds to TRBD1 (6 bases). The TCR sequence derives from an adult man with Graves' hyperthyroidism. CDR3 nucleotides: TGTGCCAGCAAAGGGGGGAGGGGATGGGCCTATGGCTACACCTTC. It encodes CASKGGRGWAYGYTF.